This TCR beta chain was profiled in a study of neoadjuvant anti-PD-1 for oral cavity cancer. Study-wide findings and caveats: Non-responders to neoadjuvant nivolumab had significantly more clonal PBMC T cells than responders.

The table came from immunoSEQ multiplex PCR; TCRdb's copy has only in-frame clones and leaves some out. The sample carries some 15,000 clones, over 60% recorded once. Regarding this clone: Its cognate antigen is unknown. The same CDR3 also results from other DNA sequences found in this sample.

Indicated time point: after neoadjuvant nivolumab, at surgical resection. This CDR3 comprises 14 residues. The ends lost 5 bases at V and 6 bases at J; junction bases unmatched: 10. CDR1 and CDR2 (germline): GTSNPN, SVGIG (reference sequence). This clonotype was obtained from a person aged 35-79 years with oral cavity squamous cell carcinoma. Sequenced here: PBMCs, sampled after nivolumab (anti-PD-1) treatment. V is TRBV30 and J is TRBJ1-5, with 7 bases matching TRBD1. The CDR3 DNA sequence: TGTGCCTGGCGGGGGGGAGGGGGCCCTCAGCCCCAGCATTTT. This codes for CAWRGGGGPQPQHF.